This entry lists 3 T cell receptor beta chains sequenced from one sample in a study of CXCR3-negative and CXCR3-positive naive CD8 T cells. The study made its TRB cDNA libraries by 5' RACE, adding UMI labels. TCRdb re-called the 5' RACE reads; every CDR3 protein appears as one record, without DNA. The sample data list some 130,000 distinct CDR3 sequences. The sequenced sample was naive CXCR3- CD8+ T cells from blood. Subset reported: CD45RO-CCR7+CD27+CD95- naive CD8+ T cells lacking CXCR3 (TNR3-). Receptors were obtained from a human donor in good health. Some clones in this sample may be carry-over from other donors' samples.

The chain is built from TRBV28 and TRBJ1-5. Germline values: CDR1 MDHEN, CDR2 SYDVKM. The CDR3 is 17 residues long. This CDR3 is CASTPQGPGPMNQPQHF.

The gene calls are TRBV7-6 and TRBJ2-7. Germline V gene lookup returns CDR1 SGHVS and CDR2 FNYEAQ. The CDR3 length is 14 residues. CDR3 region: CASSLEDGAYEQYF.

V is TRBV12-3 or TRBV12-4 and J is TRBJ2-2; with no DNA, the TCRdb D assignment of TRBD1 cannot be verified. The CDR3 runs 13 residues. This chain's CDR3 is CASPQGNTGELFF.